This TCR beta chain appears in the sequencing data of a study of read filtering for tumor transcriptome and immune sequencing. Study information: After DNase treatment, RNA was made into whole-transcriptome libraries.

From 350 to 500 ng of RNA, a library with molecular barcoded alpha/delta and beta/gamma adaptors was made. Using its own MiXCR run on the reads, TCRdb lists one record per CDR3 protein. The table shows 100,000 to 150,000 distinct CDR3 sequences, with over 10% occurring only once. Sampling of bone marrow took place during active disease in every patient. The V end lost 6 bases, the J end lost 2 bases, and 14 bases lay between the germline ends. This CDR3 has 14 amino acids. CDR1 is MDHEN and CDR2 is SYDVKM in the germline V gene. This clonotype was recorded a few times. This clonotype was sampled from a donor older than 35 with multiple myeloma. Sequenced input: a population of CD138-negative cells sorted from bone marrow. The chain uses TRBV28 and TRBJ2-7; the D gene is possibly TRBD2 (5 bases). CDR3 loop: CASREETGTYEQYF. Written as DNA, the CDR3 is TGTGCCAGCAGGGAAGAGACGGGGACCTACGAGCAGTACTTC.